The sequence of this T cell receptor beta chain was determined in a study of sequential checkpoint blockade in melanoma. Turning to the study itself: Patients were randomized 1:1 to nivolumab-then-ipilimumab or ipilimumab-then-nivolumab first-line.

Germline-derived CDR1 and CDR2 are MNHEY and SMNVEV (reference sequence). The CDR3 consists of 16 residues. J was trimmed by 0 bases and V by 7 bases; bases with no gene match: 6. Assay used: immunoSEQ multiplex PCR; TCRdb lists only in-frame clones, some missing. The sample lists under 20,000 clones; about 74% were seen once. Regarding treatment: randomized to nivolumab then ipilimumab (arm A) or the reverse (arm B). V is TRBV27 and J is TRBJ2-3; TRBD2 matches 11 bases. This sequence originates from a human donor with melanoma. The sequencing here drew on CD8+ T cells sorted from blood (inferred from file names), taken from a patient given nivolumab and ipilimumab in sequence. The CDR3 nucleotides read TGTGCCAGCATGACCGGGACTAGCGGTAGCACAGATACGCAGTATTTT. It is translated as CASMTGTSGSTDTQYF.